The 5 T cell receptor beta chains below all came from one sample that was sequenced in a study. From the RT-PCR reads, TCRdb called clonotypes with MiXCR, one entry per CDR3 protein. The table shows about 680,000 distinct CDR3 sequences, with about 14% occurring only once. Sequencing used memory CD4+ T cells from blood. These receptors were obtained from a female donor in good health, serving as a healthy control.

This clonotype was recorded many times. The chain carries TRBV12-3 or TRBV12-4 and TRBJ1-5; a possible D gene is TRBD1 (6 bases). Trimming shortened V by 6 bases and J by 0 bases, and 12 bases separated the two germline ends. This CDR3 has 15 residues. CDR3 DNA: TGTGCCAGCAGAGCGGGACAACTTAGCAATCAGCCCCAGCATTTT. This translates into CASRAGQLSNQPQHF.

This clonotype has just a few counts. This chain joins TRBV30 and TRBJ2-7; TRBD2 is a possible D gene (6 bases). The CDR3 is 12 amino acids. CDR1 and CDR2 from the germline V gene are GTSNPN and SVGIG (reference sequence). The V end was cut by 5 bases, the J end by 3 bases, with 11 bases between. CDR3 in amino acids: CAWGGLYYEQYF. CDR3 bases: TGTGCCTGGGGAGGGCTATACTACGAGCAGTACTTC.

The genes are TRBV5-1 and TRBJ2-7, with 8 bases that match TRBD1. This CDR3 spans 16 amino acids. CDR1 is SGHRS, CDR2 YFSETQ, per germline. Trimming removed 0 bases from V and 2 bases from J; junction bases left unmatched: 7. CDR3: CASSLEGTGSPYEQYF. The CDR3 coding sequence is TGCGCCAGCAGCTTGGAGGGGACAGGATCCCCCTACGAGCAGTACTTC.

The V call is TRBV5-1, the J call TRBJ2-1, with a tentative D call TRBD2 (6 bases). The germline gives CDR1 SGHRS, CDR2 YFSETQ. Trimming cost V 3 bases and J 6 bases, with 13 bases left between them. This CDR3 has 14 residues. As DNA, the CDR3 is TGCGCCAGCAGCTATAGCGGAATGCTCAATGAGCAGTTCTTC. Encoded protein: CASSYSGMLNEQFF.

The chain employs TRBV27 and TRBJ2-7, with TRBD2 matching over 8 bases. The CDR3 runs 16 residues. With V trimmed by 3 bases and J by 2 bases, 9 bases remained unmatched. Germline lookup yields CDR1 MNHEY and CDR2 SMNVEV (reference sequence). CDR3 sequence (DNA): TGTGCCAGCAGTTTTTCCGGGCTAGCGGGTCCCTACGAGCAGTACTTC. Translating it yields CASSFSGLAGPYEQYF.